Listed below are T cell receptor beta chains from one sample, sequenced in a study of blood T cell repertoires in COVID-19. Profiled with immunoSEQ multiplex PCR; TCRdb holds only in-frame clones, not every one. The sample lists some 100,000 clones; approximately 93% were seen once. The sequencing input was peripheral blood. Receptors originate from a man aged 50-60 years with active COVID-19. CDR3s include the opening cysteine and the closing phenylalanine or tryptophan. The order of the fields is J gene, D gene, V gene, CDR3 protein, CDR3 DNA. D genes are given only for firm matches.

J gene: TRBJ2-3
D gene: TRBD2
V gene: TRBV5-4
CDR3 protein: CASSLELAGGPLGTQYF
CDR3 DNA: TGTGCCAGCAGCTTGGAACTAGCGGGAGGGCCTCTCGGTACGCAGTATTTT

J gene: TRBJ1-1
D gene: -
V gene: TRBV19
CDR3 protein: CASSIGGPRTNTEAFF
CDR3 DNA: TGTGCCAGTAGTATAGGAGGGCCACGAACGAACACTGAAGCTTTCTTT

J gene: TRBJ2-1
D gene: -
V gene: TRBV7-7
CDR3 protein: CASSPGAGGNEQFF
CDR3 DNA: TGTGCCAGCAGCCCCGGGGCAGGGGGGAATGAGCAGTTCTTC

J gene: TRBJ2-3
D gene: TRBD2
V gene: TRBV2
CDR3 protein: CASRAGGRTDTQYF
CDR3 DNA: TGTGCCAGCCGAGCGGGGGGACGCACAGATACGCAGTATTTT

J gene: TRBJ2-7
D gene: -
V gene: TRBV11-1
CDR3 protein: CASSLGPRAESYEQYF
CDR3 DNA: TGTGCCAGCAGCTTAGGGCCCAGGGCGGAATCCTACGAGCAGTACTTC

J gene: TRBJ2-5
D gene: TRBD2
V gene: TRBV5-5
CDR3 protein: CASSLALAGGQETQYF
CDR3 DNA: TGTGCCAGCAGCTTGGCTCTCGCGGGGGGGCAAGAGACCCAGTACTTC

J gene: TRBJ2-5
D gene: TRBD1
V gene: TRBV5-1
CDR3 protein: CASSLGQGLGETQYF
CDR3 DNA: TGCGCCAGCAGTTTGGGACAGGGATTGGGGGAGACCCAGTACTTC

J gene: TRBJ2-3
D gene: -
V gene: TRBV5-1
CDR3 protein: CASRRRDGGRGDTQYF
CDR3 DNA: TGCGCCAGCAGGAGGCGTGACGGGGGGCGCGGAGATACGCAGTATTTT

J gene: TRBJ1-2
D gene: -
V gene: TRBV5-8
CDR3 protein: CASSLTTGYGYTF
CDR3 DNA: TGTGCCAGCAGCTTGACTACAGGCTATGGCTACACCTTC

J gene: TRBJ2-3
D gene: TRBD2
V gene: TRBV18
CDR3 protein: CASSPLLAGADTQYF
CDR3 DNA: TGTGCCAGCTCACCACTCCTAGCGGGAGCAGATACGCAGTATTTT

J gene: TRBJ2-1
D gene: TRBD2
V gene: TRBV6-5
CDR3 protein: CASSSLAGGNNEQFF
CDR3 DNA: TGTGCCAGCAGCTCCCTAGCGGGGGGAAACAATGAGCAGTTCTTC

J gene: TRBJ1-4
D gene: TRBD1
V gene: TRBV29-1
CDR3 protein: CSVEAGTGNEKLFF
CDR3 DNA: TGCAGCGTTGAAGCTGGGACAGGGAATGAAAAACTGTTTTTT

J gene: TRBJ1-1
D gene: -
V gene: TRBV5-6
CDR3 protein: CASSLGKNTEAFF
CDR3 DNA: TGTGCCAGCAGCCTGGGTAAGAACACTGAAGCTTTCTTT